The TCR beta chain described here comes from a study of OX40 agonist ivuxolimab in advanced cancers. The CDR3 totals 14 residues. Germline CDR1 GTSNPN, CDR2 SVGIG (reference sequence). The V gene lost 2 bases and the J gene lost 4 bases, with 14 bases spanning the gap. The repertoire was sequenced with immunoSEQ multiplex PCR; TCRdb's copy has only in-frame clones and lacks some. The table records fewer than 25,000 clones, roughly 90% of them present only once. The chain is built from TRBV30 and TRBJ1-2; D gene ambiguous. The sample consisted of CD4+ or CD8+ T cells sorted from blood, taken in a trial of the OX40 agonist ivuxolimab. The TCR originated in an adult with an advanced solid tumor such as melanoma, head and neck, liver or kidney cancer. The CDR3 sequence is CAWSSTEGGYGYTF. In DNA form, the CDR3 reads TGTGCCTGGAGTTCCACAGAGGGAGGCTATGGCTACACCTTC.